This T cell receptor (beta chain) emerged from a study of blood T cell repertoires in COVID-19. Study summary: Researchers got acute and convalescent COVID-19 samples from the United States, Italy and Spain.

Clones were sequenced by immunoSEQ multiplex PCR, and TCRdb holds only the in-frame ones, with some missing. The data hold around 71,000 clones, with about 76% observed a single time. Sequenced material: peripheral blood. The sequence was obtained from a woman aged 80 or older with active or convalescent COVID-19.

CDR3 nucleotides: TGCGCCAGCAGCCACGGACTAGCGGGGGGAGGGGATACGCAGTATTTT. This codes for CASSHGLAGGGDTQYF. V usage is TRBV4-3 and J usage is TRBJ2-3; 14 bases line up with TRBD2. V shed 3 bases and J 6 bases; nucleotides not matched to a gene: 5. Germline V gene sequence: CDR1 LGHNA, CDR2 YSLEER. The CDR3 consists of 16 residues.